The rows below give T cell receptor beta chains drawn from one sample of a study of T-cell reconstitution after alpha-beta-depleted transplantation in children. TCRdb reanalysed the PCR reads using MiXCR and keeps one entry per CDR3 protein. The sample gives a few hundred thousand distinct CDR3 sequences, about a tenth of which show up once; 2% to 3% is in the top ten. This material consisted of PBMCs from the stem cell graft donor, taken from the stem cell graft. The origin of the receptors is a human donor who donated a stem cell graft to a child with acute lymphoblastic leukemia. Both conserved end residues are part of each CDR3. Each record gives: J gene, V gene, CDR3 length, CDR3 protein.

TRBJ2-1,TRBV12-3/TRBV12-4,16,CASSLVAYHYGNEQFF
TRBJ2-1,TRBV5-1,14,CASSLATSANEQFF
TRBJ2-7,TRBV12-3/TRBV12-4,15,CASSLDDGLSYEQYF
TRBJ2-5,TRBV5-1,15,CASSLGLRFQETQYF
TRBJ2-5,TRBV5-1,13,CASSPGFQETQYF
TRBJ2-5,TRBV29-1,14,CSVVQGDIQETQYF
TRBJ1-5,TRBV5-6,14,CASSLGGRVQPQHF
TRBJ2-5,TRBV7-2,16,CASSLVLAGGGETQYF
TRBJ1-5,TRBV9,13,CASSVNSNQPQHF
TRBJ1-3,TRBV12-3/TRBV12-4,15,CASRHRDSSRNTIYF
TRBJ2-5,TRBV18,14,CASSPPGGGETQYF
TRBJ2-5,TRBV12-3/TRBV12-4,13,CASTVTVQETQYF
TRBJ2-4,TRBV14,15,CASSQVTGPGDIQYF
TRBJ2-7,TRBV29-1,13,CSVEMRGAYEQYF
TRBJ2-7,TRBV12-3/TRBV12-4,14,CASNLGSSGRGQYF
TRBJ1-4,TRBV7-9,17,CASSLAAGDPTNEKLFF
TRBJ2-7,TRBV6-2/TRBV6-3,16,CASSQVLDGPYYEQYF
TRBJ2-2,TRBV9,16,CASSVDSAGVTGELFF
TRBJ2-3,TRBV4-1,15,CASSTLGTGLDTQYF
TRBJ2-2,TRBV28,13,CASSLEPPGELFF
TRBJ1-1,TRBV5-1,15,CASSSLDSLNTEAFF
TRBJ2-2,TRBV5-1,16,CASSAEPGGATGELFF
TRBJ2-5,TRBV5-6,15,CASSLTGRYEETQYF
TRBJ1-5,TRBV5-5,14,CASSPTGGNQPQHF
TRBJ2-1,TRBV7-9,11,CASSEDDEQFF
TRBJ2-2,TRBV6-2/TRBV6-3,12,CASKKGTGELFF
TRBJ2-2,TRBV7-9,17,CASSLEAGAIGTGELFF
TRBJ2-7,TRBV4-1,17,CAISQDRGSGTPYEQYF
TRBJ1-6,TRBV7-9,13,CASSLAADSPLHF
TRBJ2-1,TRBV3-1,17,CASSPSSGRTNYNEQFF
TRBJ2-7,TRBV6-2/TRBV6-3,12,CASSDKPYEQYF
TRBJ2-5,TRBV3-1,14,CASSPTGGPVTQYF
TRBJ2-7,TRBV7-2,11,CASSLLAEQYF
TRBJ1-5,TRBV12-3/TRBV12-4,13,CASSLSGHQPQHF
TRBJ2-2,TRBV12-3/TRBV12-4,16,CASTTSGGRITGELFF
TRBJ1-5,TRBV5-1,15,CASSVDSYSNQPQHF
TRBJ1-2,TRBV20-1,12,CSARGQGVGYTF
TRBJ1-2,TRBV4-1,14,CASSQEAPGGGYTF
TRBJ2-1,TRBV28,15,CASSLNTRTYNEQFF
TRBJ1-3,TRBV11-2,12,CASSRPGNTIYF
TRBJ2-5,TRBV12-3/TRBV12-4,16,CASSSRLAGLEETQYF
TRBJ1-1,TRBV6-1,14,CASSESGGYTEAFF
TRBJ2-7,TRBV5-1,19,CASSPTMGPSSGEGDEQYF